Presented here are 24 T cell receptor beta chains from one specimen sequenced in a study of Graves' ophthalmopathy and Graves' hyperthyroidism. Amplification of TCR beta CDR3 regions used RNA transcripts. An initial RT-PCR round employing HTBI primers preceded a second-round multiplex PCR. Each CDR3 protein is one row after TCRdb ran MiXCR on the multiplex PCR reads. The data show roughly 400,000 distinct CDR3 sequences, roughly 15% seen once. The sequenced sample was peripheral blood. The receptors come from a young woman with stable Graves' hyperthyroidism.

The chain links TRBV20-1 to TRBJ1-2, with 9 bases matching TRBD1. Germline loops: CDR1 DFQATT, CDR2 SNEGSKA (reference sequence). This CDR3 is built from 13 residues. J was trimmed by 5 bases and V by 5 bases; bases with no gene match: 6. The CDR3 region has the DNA TGCAGTGCTTTTACCGGGACAGGGTATGGCTACACCTTC. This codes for CSAFTGTGYGYTF.

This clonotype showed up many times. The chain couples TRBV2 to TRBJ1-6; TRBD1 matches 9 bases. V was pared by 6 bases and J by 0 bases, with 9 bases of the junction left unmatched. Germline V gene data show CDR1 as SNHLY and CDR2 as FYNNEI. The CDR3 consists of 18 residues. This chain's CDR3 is CASRGTGWASSYNSPLHF. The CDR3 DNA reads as TGTGCCAGCAGGGGGACAGGGTGGGCAAGCTCCTATAATTCACCCCTCCACTTT.

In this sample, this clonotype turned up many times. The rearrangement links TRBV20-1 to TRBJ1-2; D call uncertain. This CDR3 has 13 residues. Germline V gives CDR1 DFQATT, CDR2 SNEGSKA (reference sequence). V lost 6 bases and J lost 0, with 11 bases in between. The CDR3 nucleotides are TGCAGTGCGGCAGGAGGTGCTAACTATGGCTACACCTTC. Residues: CSAAGGANYGYTF.

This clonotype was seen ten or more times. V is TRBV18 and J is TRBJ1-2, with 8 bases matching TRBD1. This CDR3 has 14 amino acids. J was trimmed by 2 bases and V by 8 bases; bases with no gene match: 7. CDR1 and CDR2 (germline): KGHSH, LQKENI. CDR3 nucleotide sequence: TGTGCCAGCAGCCCCCGGACAGGGAACTATGGCTACACCTTC. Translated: CASSPRTGNYGYTF.

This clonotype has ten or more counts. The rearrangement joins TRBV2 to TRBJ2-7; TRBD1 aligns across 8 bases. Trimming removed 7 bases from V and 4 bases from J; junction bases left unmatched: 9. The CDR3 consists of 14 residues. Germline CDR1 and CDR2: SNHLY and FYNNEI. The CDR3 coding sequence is TGTGCCAGCACCCCACAGGGGGAGAGGTACGAGCAGTACTTC. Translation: CASTPQGERYEQYF.

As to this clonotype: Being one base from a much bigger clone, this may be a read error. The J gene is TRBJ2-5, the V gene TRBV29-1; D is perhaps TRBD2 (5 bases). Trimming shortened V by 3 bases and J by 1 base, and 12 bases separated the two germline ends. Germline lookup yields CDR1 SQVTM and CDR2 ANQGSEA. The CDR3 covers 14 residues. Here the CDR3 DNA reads TGCAGCGTTGATGGTGGACGGGGCCAAGAGACCCAGTACTTC. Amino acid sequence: CSVDGGRGQETQYF.

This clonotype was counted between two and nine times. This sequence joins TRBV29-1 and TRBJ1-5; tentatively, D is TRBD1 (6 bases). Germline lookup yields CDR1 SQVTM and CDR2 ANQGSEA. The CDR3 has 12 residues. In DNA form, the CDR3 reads TGCGCCTTTGAGGAAGGGGGTCAGCCCCAGCATTTT. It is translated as CAFEEGGQPQHF.

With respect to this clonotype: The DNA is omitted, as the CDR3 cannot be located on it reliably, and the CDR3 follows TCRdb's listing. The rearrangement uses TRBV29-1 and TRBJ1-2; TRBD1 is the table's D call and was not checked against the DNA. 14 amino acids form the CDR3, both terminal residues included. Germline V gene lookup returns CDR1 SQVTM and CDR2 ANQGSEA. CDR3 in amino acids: CSAGTIRSNYGCTF.

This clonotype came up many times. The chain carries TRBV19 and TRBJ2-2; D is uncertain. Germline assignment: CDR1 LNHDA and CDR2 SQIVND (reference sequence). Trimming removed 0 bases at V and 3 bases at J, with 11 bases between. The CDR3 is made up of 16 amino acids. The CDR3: CASSIEPFGDTGELFF. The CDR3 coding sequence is TGTGCCAGTAGTATAGAACCCTTCGGCGACACCGGGGAGCTGTTTTTT.

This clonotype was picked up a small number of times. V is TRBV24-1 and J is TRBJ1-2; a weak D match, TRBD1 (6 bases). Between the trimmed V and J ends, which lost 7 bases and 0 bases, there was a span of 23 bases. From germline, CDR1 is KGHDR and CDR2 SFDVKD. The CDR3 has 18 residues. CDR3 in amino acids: CATSLQGGGAGSNYGYTF. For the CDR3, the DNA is TGTGCCACCAGCCTACAAGGGGGGGGAGCGGGGTCTAACTATGGCTACACCTTC.

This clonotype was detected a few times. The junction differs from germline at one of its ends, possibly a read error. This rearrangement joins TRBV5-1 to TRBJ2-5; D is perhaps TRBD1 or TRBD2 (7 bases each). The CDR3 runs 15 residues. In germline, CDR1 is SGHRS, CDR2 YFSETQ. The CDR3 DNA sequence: TGCGCCAGCACCTTGGGGGGACAGCGGGGAGAGACCCAGTACTTC. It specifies CASTLGGQRGETQYF.

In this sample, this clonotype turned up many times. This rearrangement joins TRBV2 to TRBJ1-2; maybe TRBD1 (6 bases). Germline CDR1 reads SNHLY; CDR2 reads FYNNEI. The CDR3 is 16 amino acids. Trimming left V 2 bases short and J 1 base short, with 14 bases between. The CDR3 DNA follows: TGTGCCAGCAGTGAACCCCGCAGGGGAGATAACTATGGCTACACCTTC. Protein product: CASSEPRRGDNYGYTF.

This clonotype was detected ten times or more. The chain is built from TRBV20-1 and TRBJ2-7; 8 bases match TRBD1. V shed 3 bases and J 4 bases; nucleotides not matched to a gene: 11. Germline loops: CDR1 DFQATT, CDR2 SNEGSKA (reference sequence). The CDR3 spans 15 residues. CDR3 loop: CSARGTGAFAYEQYF. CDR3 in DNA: TGCAGTGCTAGGGGGACAGGAGCTTTCGCTTACGAGCAGTACTTC.

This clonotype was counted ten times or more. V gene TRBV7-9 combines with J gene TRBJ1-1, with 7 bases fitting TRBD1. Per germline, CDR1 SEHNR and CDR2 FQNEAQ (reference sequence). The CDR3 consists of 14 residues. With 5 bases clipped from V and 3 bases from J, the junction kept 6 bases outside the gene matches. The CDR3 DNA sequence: TGTGCCAGCAGCCGCACAGGGGAAGACACTGAAGCTTTCTTT. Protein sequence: CASSRTGEDTEAFF.

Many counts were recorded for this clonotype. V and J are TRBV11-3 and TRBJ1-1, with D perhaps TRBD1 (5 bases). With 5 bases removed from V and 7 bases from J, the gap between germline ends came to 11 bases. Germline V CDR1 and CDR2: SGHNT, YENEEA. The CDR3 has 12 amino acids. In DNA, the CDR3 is TGTGCCAGCAGCCTCCGGGACGGTGAAGCTTTCTTT. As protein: CASSLRDGEAFF.

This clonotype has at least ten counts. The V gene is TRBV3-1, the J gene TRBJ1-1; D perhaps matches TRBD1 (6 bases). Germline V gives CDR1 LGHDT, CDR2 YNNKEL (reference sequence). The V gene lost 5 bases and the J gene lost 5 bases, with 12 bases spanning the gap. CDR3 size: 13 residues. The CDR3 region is CASSFIQGTEAFF. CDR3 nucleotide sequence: TGTGCCAGCAGCTTTATCCAGGGGACTGAAGCTTTCTTT.

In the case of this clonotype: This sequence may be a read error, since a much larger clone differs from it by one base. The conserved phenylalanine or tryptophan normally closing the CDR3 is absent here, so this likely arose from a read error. The CDR3 DNA follows: TGTGCCAGCAGTTCCCGAGAGGGAATTCAGATCGATGGCTACACCCTC. The encoded protein is CASSSREGIQIDGYTL. The chain recombines TRBV27 with TRBJ1-2; D is uncertain. The CDR3 totals 16 residues. V dropped 4 bases and J dropped 6 bases, with 21 bases sitting between them. Germline lookup yields CDR1 MNHEY and CDR2 SMNVEV (reference sequence).

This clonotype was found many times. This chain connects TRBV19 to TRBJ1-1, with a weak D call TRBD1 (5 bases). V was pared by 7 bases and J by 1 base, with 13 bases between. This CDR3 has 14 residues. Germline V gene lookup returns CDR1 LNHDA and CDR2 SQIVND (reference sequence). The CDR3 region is CASTYGHKNTEAFF. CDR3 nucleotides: TGTGCCAGTACCTACGGACACAAGAACACTGAAGCTTTCTTT.

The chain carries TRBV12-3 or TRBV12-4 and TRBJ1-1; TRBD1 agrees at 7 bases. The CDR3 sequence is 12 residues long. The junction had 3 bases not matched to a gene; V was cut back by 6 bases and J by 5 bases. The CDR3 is CASRPRGTEAFF. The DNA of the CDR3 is TGTGCCAGCAGGCCCAGGGGGACTGAAGCTTTCTTT.

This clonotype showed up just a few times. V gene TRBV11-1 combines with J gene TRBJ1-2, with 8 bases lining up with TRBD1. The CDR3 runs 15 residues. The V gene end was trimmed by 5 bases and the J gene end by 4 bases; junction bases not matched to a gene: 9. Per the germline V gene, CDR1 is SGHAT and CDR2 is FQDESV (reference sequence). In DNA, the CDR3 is TGTGCCAGCAGCCTAGGGACAGGCTCCTTCTATGGCTACACCTTC. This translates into CASSLGTGSFYGYTF.

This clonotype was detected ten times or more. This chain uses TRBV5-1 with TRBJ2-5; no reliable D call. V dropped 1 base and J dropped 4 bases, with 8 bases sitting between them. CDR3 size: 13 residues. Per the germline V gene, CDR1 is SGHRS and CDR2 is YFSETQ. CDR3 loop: CASSLMGRETQYF. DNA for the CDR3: TGCGCCAGCAGCTTGATGGGTAGAGAGACCCAGTACTTC.

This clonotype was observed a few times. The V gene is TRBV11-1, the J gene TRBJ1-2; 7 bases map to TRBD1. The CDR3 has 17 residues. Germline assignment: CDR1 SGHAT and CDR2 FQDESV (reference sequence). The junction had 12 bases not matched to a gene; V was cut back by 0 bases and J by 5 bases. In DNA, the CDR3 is TGTGCCAGCAGCTTAGCCTTGCAGGGGGGAGGACGGTATGGCTACACCTTC. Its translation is CASSLALQGGGRYGYTF.

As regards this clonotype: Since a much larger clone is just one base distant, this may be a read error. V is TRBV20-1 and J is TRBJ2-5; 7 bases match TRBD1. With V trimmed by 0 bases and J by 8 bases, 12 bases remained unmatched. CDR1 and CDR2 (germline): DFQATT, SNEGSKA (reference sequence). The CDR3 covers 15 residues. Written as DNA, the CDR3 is TGCAGTGCTAGAGATCTTACAGGGGCAGGAGATACCCAGTACTTC. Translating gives CSARDLTGAGDTQYF.

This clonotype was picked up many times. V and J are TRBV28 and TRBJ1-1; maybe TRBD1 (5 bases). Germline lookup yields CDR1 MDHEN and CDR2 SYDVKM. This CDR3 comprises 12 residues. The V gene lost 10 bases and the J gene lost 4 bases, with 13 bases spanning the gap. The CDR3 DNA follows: TGTGCCATCCGAGGGCAGGGCACTGAAGCTTTCTTT. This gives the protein CAIRGQGTEAFF.